This T cell receptor (beta chain) comes out of a study of Ad26.COV2.S vaccination and SARS-CoV-2 variants. The overall study: Participant was drawn from the COV1001 Ad26.COV2.S trial arm. Findings and limits, study-wide: Relative to placebo recipients, vaccine recipients exhibited elevated spike-specific TCR breadth.

Using immunoSEQ multiplex PCR, the repertoire was profiled, and TCRdb retains in-frame clones only, with some absent. The sample lists around 300,000 clones, around 88% seen once, with around 5.3% in the top ten. The treatment here: roughly 19 received Ad26.COV2.S at low or high dose, single or two shots; 5 received placebo; per-sample allocation not given. Day 63 after the first injection of vaccine or placebo was the sampling time. Donation came from an adult in Boston who was aged 18-55 years. Concerning this clone itself: Its antigen is undetermined.

This receptor was taken from a person between 18 and 59 years old who received the Ad26.COV2.S COVID-19 vaccine or a placebo. Sequenced material: peripheral blood, taken in a trial of Ad26.COV2.S vaccine versus placebo.

The CDR3 region is CASRSGTGGANTGELFF. The CDR3 DNA follows: TGTGCCAGCAGATCCGGGACAGGGGGCGCGAACACCGGGGAGCTGTTTTTT. The rearrangement links TRBV28 to TRBJ2-2, with TRBD1 matching over 12 bases. The CDR3 is made up of 17 amino acids. Germline-derived CDR1 and CDR2 are MDHEN and SYDVKM. J lost 0 bases, V lost 6 bases, and 5 bases had no gene match.